The source of this TCR beta chain is a study of technical replicates of blood from a few donors. Method: immunoSEQ multiplex PCR; TCRdb's copy keeps in-frame clones and lacks some. The sample has 65,000 to 90,000 clones, approximately 91% seen once; the top ten hold approximately 5%. J was trimmed by 4 bases and V by 11 bases; bases with no gene match: 7. Germline V lookup: CDR1 MDHEN, CDR2 SYDVKM. This CDR3 contains 13 residues. The gene calls are TRBV28 and TRBJ2-1, with 8 bases identical to TRBD1. The sample comprised PBMCs. The TCR sequence derives from a human donor in good health. Some clones in this sample may be carry-over from other donors' samples. CDR3 amino acids: CAGQQGGYNEQFF. As DNA, the CDR3 is TGTGCCGGACAACAGGGGGGATACAATGAGCAGTTCTTC.